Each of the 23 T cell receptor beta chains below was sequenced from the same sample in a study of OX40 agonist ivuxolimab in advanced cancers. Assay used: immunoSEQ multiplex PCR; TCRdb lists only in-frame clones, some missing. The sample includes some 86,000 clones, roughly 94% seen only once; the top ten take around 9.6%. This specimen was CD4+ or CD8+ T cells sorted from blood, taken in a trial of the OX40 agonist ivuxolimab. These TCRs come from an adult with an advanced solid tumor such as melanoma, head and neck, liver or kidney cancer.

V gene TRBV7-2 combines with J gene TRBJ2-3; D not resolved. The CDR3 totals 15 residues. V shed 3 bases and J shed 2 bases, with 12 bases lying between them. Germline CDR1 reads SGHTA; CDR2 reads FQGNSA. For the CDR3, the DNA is TGTGCCAGCAGCTTGGTCCCTCTATCCACAGATACGCAGTATTTT. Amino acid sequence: CASSLVPLSTDTQYF.

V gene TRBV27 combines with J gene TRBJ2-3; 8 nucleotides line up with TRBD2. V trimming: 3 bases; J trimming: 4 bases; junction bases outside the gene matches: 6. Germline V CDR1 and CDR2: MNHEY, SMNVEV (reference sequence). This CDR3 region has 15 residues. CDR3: CASSFVAGGPDTQYF. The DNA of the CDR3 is TGTGCCAGCAGTTTTGTGGCGGGGGGACCAGATACGCAGTATTTT.

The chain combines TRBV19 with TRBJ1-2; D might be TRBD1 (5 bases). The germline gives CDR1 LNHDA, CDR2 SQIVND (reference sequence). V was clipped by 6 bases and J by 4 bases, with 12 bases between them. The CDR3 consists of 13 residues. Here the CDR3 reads CASSYRTFYGYTF. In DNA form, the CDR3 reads TGTGCCAGTAGCTACAGGACATTCTATGGCTACACCTTC.

DNA of the CDR3: TGCGCCAGCAGCCAAGACCGGGAGATCCACTATGGCTACACCTTC. Translation gives CASSQDREIHYGYTF. This chain links TRBV4-3 with TRBJ1-2, with no clear D. The CDR3 runs 15 residues. Germline assignment: CDR1 LGHNA and CDR2 YSLEER. Trimming removed 0 bases at V and 3 bases at J, with 11 bases between.

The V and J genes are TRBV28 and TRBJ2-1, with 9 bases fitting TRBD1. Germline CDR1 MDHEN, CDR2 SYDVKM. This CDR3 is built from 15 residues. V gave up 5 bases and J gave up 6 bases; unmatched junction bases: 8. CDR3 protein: CASSPRTGEPNEQFF. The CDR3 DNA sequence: TGTGCCAGCAGTCCTAGGACAGGGGAACCCAATGAGCAGTTCTTC.

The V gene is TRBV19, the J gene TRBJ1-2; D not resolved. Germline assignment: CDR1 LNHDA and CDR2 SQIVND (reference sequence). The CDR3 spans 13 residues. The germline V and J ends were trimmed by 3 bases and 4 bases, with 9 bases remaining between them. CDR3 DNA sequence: TGTGCCAGTAGTATGACGTTTGCCTATGGCTACACCTTC. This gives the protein CASSMTFAYGYTF.

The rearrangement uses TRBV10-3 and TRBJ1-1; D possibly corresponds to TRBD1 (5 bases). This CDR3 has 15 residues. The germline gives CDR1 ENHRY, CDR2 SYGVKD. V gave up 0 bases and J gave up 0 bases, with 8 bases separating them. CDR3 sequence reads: CAISESRQLNTEAFF. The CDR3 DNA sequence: TGTGCCATCAGTGAGTCGCGACAGCTGAACACTGAAGCTTTCTTT.

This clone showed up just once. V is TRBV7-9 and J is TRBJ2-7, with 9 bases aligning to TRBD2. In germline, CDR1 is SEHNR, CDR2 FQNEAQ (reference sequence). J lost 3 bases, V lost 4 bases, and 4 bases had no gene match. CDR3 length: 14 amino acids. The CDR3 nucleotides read TGTGCCAGCAGCTCTAGCGGGGATGGCTACGAGCAGTACTTC. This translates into CASSSSGDGYEQYF.

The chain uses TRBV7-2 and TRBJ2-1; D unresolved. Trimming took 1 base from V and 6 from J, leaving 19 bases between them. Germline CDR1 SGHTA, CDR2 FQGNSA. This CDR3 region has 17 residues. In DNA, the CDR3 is TGTGCCAGCAGCTTAGGGCCGGGCCCCCTTTCCGCCAATGAGCAGTTCTTC. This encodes CASSLGPGPLSANEQFF.

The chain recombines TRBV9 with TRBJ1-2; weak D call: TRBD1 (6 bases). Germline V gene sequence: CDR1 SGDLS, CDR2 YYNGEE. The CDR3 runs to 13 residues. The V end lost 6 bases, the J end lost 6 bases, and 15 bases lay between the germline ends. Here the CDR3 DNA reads TGTGCCAGCAACTCTCAGGGGTCCCATGGCTACACCTTC. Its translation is CASNSQGSHGYTF. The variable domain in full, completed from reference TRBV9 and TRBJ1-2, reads DSGVTQTPKHLITATGQRVTLRCSPRSGDLSVYWYQQSLDQGLQFLIQYYNGEERAKGNILERFSAQQFPDLHSELNLSSLELGDSALYFCASNSQGSHGYTFGSGTRLTVV.

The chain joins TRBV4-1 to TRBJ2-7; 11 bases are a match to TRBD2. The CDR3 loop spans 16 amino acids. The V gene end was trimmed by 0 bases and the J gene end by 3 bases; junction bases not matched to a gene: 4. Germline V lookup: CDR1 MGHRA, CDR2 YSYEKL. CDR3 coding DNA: TGCGCCAGCAGCCAAGATGATCTAGCGGGAGGCTACGAGCAGTACTTC. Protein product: CASSQDDLAGGYEQYF.

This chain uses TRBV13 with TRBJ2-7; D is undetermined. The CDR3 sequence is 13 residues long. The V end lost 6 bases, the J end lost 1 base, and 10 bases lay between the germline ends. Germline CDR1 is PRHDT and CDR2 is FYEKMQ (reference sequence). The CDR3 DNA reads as TGTGCCAGCAGTTTGGGCTTTTCCTACGAGCAGTACTTC. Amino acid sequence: CASSLGFSYEQYF.

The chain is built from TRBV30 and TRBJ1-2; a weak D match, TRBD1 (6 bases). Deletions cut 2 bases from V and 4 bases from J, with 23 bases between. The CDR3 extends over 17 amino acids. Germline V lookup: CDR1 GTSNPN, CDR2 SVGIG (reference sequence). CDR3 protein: CAWSPSGAFWAPYGYTF. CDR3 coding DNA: TGTGCCTGGAGTCCCTCAGGGGCCTTCTGGGCTCCCTATGGCTACACCTTC.

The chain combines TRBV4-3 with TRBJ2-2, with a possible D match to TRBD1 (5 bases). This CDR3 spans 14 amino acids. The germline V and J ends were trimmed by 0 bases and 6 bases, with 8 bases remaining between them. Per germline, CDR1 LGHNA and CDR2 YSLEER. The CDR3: CASSQDQGAGELFF. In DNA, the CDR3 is TGCGCCAGCAGCCAAGATCAAGGGGCCGGGGAGCTGTTTTTT.

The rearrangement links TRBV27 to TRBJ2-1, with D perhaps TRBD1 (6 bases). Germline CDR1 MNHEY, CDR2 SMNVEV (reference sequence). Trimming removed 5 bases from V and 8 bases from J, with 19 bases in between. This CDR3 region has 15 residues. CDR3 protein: CASSPGVGSGDEQFF. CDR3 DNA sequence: TGTGCCAGCAGTCCCGGGGTTGGATCAGGGGATGAGCAGTTCTTC.

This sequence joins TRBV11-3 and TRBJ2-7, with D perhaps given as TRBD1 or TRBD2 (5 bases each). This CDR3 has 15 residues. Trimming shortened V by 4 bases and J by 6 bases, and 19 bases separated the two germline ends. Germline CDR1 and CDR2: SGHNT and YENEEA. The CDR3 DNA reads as TGTGCCAGCAGCTCCTACAATGATAGTGGGGGCGAGCAGTACTTC. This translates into CASSSYNDSGGEQYF.

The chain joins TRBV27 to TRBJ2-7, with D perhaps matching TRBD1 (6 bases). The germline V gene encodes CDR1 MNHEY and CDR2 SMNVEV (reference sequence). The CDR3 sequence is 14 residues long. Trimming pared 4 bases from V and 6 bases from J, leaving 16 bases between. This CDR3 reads CASSSFKQGPEQYF. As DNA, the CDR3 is TGTGCCAGCAGTTCCTTTAAACAGGGTCCCGAGCAGTACTTC.

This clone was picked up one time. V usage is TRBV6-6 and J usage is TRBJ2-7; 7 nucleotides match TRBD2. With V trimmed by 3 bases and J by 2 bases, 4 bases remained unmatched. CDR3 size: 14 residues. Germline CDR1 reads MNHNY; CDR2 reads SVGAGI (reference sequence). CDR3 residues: CASSYTGGTYEQYF. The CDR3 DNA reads TGTGCCAGCAGTTATACGGGAGGAACCTACGAGCAGTACTTC.

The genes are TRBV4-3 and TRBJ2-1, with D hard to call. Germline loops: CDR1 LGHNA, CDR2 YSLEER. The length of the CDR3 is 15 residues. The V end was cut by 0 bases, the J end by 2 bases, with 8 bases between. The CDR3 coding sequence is TGCGCCAGCAGCCAAGATTCGAGCACCTACAATGAGCAGTTCTTC. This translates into CASSQDSSTYNEQFF.

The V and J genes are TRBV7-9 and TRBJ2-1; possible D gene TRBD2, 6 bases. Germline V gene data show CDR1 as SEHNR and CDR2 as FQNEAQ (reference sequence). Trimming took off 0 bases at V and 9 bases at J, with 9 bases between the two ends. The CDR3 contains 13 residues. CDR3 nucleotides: TGTGCCAGCAGCTTAGCGATGGGAGGTGAGCAGTTCTTC. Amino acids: CASSLAMGGEQFF.

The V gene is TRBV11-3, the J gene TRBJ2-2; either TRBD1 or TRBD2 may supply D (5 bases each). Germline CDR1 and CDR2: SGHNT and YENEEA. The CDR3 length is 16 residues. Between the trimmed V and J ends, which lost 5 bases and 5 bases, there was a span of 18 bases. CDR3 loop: CASSPIPGTGTGELFF. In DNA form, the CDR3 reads TGTGCCAGCAGCCCAATTCCCGGGACGGGAACCGGGGAGCTGTTTTTT.

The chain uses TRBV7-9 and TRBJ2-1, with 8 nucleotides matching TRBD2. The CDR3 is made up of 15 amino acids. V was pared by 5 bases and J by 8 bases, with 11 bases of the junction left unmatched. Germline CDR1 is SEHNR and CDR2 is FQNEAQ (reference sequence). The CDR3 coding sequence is TGTGCCAGCAGCCAGGCACTAGCGGAGGGCGATGAGCAGTTCTTC. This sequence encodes CASSQALAEGDEQFF.

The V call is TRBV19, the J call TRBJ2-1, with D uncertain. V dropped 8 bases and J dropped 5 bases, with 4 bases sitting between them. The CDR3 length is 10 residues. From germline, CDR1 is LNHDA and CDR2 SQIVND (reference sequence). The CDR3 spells CASGDNEQFF. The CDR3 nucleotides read TGTGCCAGTGGGGACAATGAGCAGTTCTTC.